This T cell receptor beta chain was recovered during a study of shared clonotypes between healthy human individuals. Study at large: CD8 memory received one plate per donor, CD8 naive two, CD4 memory three and CD4 naive three.

CDR1 and CDR2 (germline): KGHSH, LQKENI. This CDR3 is 15 amino acids long. Between the trimmed V and J ends, which lost 8 bases and 0 bases, there was a span of 14 bases. Libraries were prepared by immunoSEQ multiplex PCR; TCRdb keeps only in-frame clonotypes and omits some of them. The top ten clones hold under 0.45% of a sample with fewer than 1.6 million clones, just under 99% of them seen once. The receptor was isolated from a man under 40 in good health. This rearrangement joins TRBV18 to TRBJ2-1; no clear D gene. The sample consisted of naive CD4+ T cells sorted from blood. As for subset: CD45RA+ positively selected. CDR3 coding DNA: TGTGCCAGCCGTTCCGAACAGAACTCCTACAATGAGCAGTTCTTC. It specifies CASRSEQNSYNEQFF.